This entry lists 15 T cell receptor beta chains sequenced from one sample in a study of control samples from healthy donors and cancer patients. The assay was immunoSEQ multiplex PCR, and TCRdb's table has in-frame clones only and misses some. The sample yields some 95,000 clones, 88% seen once. Specimen: blood. These receptors all come from a man in his thirties or forties in good health.

The chain uses TRBV2 and TRBJ2-5, with D possibly matching TRBD2 (6 bases). The CDR3 runs to 14 residues. Trimming removed 3 bases at V and 5 bases at J, with 13 bases between. Per the germline V gene, CDR1 is SNHLY and CDR2 is FYNNEI. The CDR3 bases are TGTGCCAGCAGTGAGGTTGCGGGAAGGGAGACCCAGTACTTC. Its protein product is CASSEVAGRETQYF.

This chain uses TRBV11-2 with TRBJ2-2, with 10 bases matching TRBD2. The V gene end was trimmed by 7 bases and the J gene end by 8 bases; junction bases not matched to a gene: 13. This CDR3 region has 16 residues. Germline V gene sequence: CDR1 SGHAT, CDR2 FQNNGV. CDR3 sequence (DNA): TGTGCCAGCAAAGTCGCTAGCGGGGGCAGGGTAGGGGAGCTGTTTTTT. Its protein product is CASKVASGGRVGELFF.

The rearrangement joins TRBV24-1 to TRBJ2-5; TRBD2 aligns across 14 bases. From germline, CDR1 is KGHDR and CDR2 SFDVKD. V was pared by 4 bases and J by 2 bases, with 8 bases of the junction left unmatched. This CDR3 is built from 18 residues. The CDR3 reads CATSEHRGLAGGQETQYF. In DNA form, the CDR3 reads TGTGCCACCAGTGAGCACCGAGGACTAGCGGGAGGTCAAGAGACCCAGTACTTC.

In this sample, this clone turned up once. The chain has TRBV5-5 and TRBJ1-2; 8 nucleotides align to TRBD1. This CDR3 has 16 amino acids. Germline V gene data show CDR1 as SGHKS and CDR2 as YYEKEE (reference sequence). With V trimmed by 3 bases and J by 6 bases, 13 bases remained unmatched. The CDR3, as DNA: TGTGCCAGCAGCTCCGAAACAACAGGGGGTGAAGATGGCTACACCTTC. Translated: CASSSETTGGEDGYTF.

The chain has TRBV6-2 or TRBV6-3 and TRBJ2-7, with 9 bases fitting TRBD1. Germline V lookup: CDR1 MNHEY, CDR2 SVGEGT. Trimming cost V 4 bases and J 5 bases; bases outside gene matches: 6. There are 14 residues in the CDR3. The CDR3: CASSFRQGGHEQYF. Written as DNA, the CDR3 is TGTGCCAGCAGTTTCCGACAGGGGGGGCACGAGCAGTACTTC.

The chain is built from TRBV6-6 and TRBJ2-7; TRBD2 is a possible D gene (6 bases). CDR3 length: 14 residues. Germline V gives CDR1 MNHNY, CDR2 SVGAGI (reference sequence). Trimming left V 2 bases short and J 0 bases short, with 8 bases between. The CDR3 reads CASSYETSSYEQYF. The CDR3 DNA reads as TGTGCCAGCAGTTACGAGACTAGCTCCTACGAGCAGTACTTC.

The CDR3 coding sequence is TGCAGCGCCCGTGGGGGCTTCACAGATACGCAGTATTTT. This encodes CSARGGFTDTQYF. The chain employs TRBV29-1 and TRBJ2-3; a weak D match, TRBD1 (6 bases). Germline CDR1 reads SQVTM; CDR2 reads ANQGSEA. The CDR3 loop spans 13 amino acids. Trimming cost V 7 bases and J 2 bases, with 13 bases left between them.

The V and J genes are TRBV30 and TRBJ1-1; a weak D match, TRBD1 (5 bases). V was clipped by 1 base and J by 5 bases, with 14 bases between them. The CDR3 runs to 14 residues. In germline, CDR1 is GTSNPN, CDR2 SVGIG (reference sequence). In nucleotides, the CDR3 is TGTGCCTGGAGTGACTGGGGGGTTGGGACTGAAGCTTTCTTT. Its translation is CAWSDWGVGTEAFF.

This clone was observed a few times. Other DNA sequences from this sample encode an identical CDR3 as well. The V gene is TRBV5-1, the J gene TRBJ2-1; 9 positions agree with TRBD2. The J segment lost 5 bases and the V segment lost 0 bases, leaving 3 bases of the junction unmatched. The CDR3 covers 15 residues. Germline loops: CDR1 SGHRS, CDR2 YFSETQ. CDR3 sequence reads: CASSLGLAGDNEQFF. The CDR3 nucleotides are TGCGCCAGCAGCTTGGGCTTAGCGGGGGACAATGAGCAGTTCTTC.

The rearrangement links TRBV27 to TRBJ2-7; the match to TRBD1 covers 8 bases. CDR1 MNHEY and CDR2 SMNVEV come from the germline V gene (reference sequence). CDR3 length equals 14 residues. Trimming took 2 bases from V and 5 from J; bases not matched to a gene: 5. The CDR3 nucleotides read TGTGCCAGCAGTTTAGCGACAGGGGTTGACGAGCAGTACTTC. Its protein is CASSLATGVDEQYF.

The chain couples TRBV2 to TRBJ2-5; D is perhaps TRBD2 (5 bases). Trimming left V 8 bases short and J 3 bases short, with 10 bases between. This CDR3 comprises 12 residues. Per germline, CDR1 SNHLY and CDR2 FYNNEI. CDR3 protein: CASSRTEETQYF. DNA of the CDR3: TGTGCCAGCTCGCGGACTGAAGAGACCCAGTACTTC.

Only a few counts were recorded for this clone. The chain uses TRBV11-2 and TRBJ2-5, with TRBD1 matching 7 bases. V dropped 5 bases and J dropped 2; count of bases not matched to a gene: 14. This CDR3 region has 17 residues. Germline lookup yields CDR1 SGHAT and CDR2 FQNNGV. The CDR3 DNA is TGTGCCAGCAGCCCCTACTCCGGGACAGTGATGCAAGAGACCCAGTACTTC. Protein product: CASSPYSGTVMQETQYF.

This clone was observed once. This sequence joins TRBV15 and TRBJ2-7; 10 positions agree with TRBD2. Germline V gives CDR1 LNHNV, CDR2 YYDKDF (reference sequence). V shed 2 bases and J 6 bases; nucleotides not matched to a gene: 4. CDR3 length: 14 amino acids. CDR3 nucleotide sequence: TGTGCCACCAGCAGACTAGCGGGAGCTAGCGAGCAGTACTTC. As protein: CATSRLAGASEQYF.

This clone was detected only once. The rearrangement joins TRBV2 to TRBJ1-5, with D possibly matching TRBD1 (6 bases). The CDR3 is 15 amino acids. V was clipped by 2 bases and J by 4 bases, with 12 bases between them. Germline values: CDR1 SNHLY, CDR2 FYNNEI. The CDR3 spells CASSEYSGANQPQHF. The CDR3 nucleotides are TGTGCCAGCAGTGAATATTCAGGGGCTAATCAGCCCCAGCATTTT.

Written as DNA, the CDR3 is TGCAGCGTTGAGGGGCAGGGGGCCTCTGGAAACACCATATATTTT. Translation gives CSVEGQGASGNTIYF. The V call is TRBV29-1, the J call TRBJ1-3, with TRBD1 matching 8 bases. With 3 bases clipped from V and 0 bases from J, the junction kept 4 bases outside the gene matches. The germline V gene encodes CDR1 SQVTM and CDR2 ANQGSEA. This CDR3 region has 15 residues.